The next 4 T cell receptor beta chains were all read from a single sample in a study of lymphopenia after photon versus proton radiotherapy. The assay was immunoSEQ multiplex PCR, and TCRdb's table has in-frame clones only and misses some. This table holds roughly 58,000 clones, around 90% found once. The sequences come from peripheral blood, collected from a patient treated with proton-based radiotherapy. The receptor source for this set is a man at least 80 years old with esophageal cancer.

This sequence joins TRBV7-9 and TRBJ1-2; 9 nucleotides agree with TRBD1. CDR3 length: 13 residues. CDR1 and CDR2 (germline): SEHNR, FQNEAQ (reference sequence). Germline trimming cut 4 bases from V and 7 bases from J; bases unmatched to any gene: 4. DNA of the CDR3: TGTGCCAGCAGCTCGTTACAGGGGGCTGGCTACACCTTC. Translation: CASSSLQGAGYTF.

The V gene is TRBV7-8, the J gene TRBJ2-3; D uncertain. V was shortened by 5 bases and J by 8 bases, with 8 bases between the two germline ends. The germline gives CDR1 SGHVS, CDR2 FQNEAQ. The CDR3 consists of 11 residues. The CDR3 is CASSAQVTQYF. The CDR3 nucleotides are TGTGCCAGCAGCGCCCAAGTTACGCAGTATTTT.

The chain has TRBV25-1 and TRBJ2-7; D gene uncertain. Germline V gene data show CDR1 as MGHDK and CDR2 as SYGVNS. The CDR3 extends over 11 amino acids. V lost 6 bases to trimming and J lost 13 bases, with 16 bases between them. This CDR3 reads CASRDPKGLYF. The CDR3 nucleotides are TGTGCCAGCAGGGACCCCAAAGGGCTCTACTTC.

The chain carries TRBV19 and TRBJ2-6; D not certain. The germline gives CDR1 LNHDA, CDR2 SQIVND (reference sequence). V gave up 4 bases and J gave up 3 bases, with 7 bases separating them. The CDR3 contains 14 residues. CDR3 in amino acids: CASSTDRGANVLTF. DNA of the CDR3: TGTGCCAGTAGTACGGACCGTGGGGCCAACGTCCTGACTTTC.